This note documents a single TCR beta chain sequence. It was during active infection that Seattle patients were enrolled and then longitudinally followed. The data were obtained in a study of blood T cell repertoires in COVID-19. As for the study in general: Samples of COVID-19 (acute and convalescent) were obtained from the United States, Italy and Spain.

Assay used: immunoSEQ multiplex PCR; TCRdb lists only in-frame clones, some missing. The table lists about 270,000 clones, around 85% of them singletons. Germline lookup yields CDR1 LGHNA and CDR2 YNFKEQ. V shed 1 base, J shed 0 bases, and the junction held 13 bases outside the gene matches. The CDR3 runs 20 residues. This sequence was found in a human donor with COVID-19, enrolled during active disease. The donor label of this sample is uncertain. This chain connects TRBV4-2 to TRBJ1-5; 9 nucleotides agree with TRBD1. Sequences were obtained from peripheral blood. CDR3 in amino acids: CASSQGVRTGVLYSNQPQHF. The CDR3 region has the DNA TGTGCCAGCAGCCAAGGGGTACGGACAGGGGTCCTCTATAGCAATCAGCCCCAGCATTTT.